The 16 T cell receptor beta chains below come from one sample, sequenced in a study of cytomegalovirus exposure and HLA in healthy donors. The primer mix had 60 Vbeta and 13 Jbeta primers. Profiling relied on immunoSEQ multiplex PCR, and the TCRdb table lists in-frame clones only, not all of them. The repertoire holds over 150,000 clones, with roughly 77% as singletons. The sequencing sample was made of PBMCs. All receptors come from a man between 25 and 39 years old in good health and CMV-seropositive.

The gene calls are TRBV30 and TRBJ1-5; the D gene is possibly TRBD1 (5 bases). The V end lost 1 base, the J end lost 5 bases, and 15 bases lay between the germline ends. This CDR3 contains 15 residues. In germline, CDR1 is GTSNPN, CDR2 SVGIG (reference sequence). CDR3 sequence: CAWSGTLGGDQPQHF. In nucleotides, the CDR3 is TGTGCCTGGAGTGGGACCCTCGGGGGGGATCAGCCCCAGCATTTT. Together with reference TRBV30 and TRBJ1-5, the CDR3 gives the full variable domain: SQTIHQWPATLVQPVGSPLSLECTVEGTSNPNLYWYRQAAGRGLQLLFYSVGIGQISSEVPQNLSASRPQDRQFILSSKKLLLSDSGFYLCAWSGTLGGDQPQHFGDGTRLSIL.

There are a few counts of this clone. The junction differs from germline at one of its ends, possibly a read error. The chain uses TRBV7-7 and TRBJ2-1; 7 bases are a match to TRBD2. The CDR3 sequence is 16 residues long. CDR1 is SSHAT and CDR2 is FNYEAQ in the germline V gene (reference sequence). The CDR3 DNA is TGTGCTAGCAGCTTAGCGGCGGGGGACCCAACCGGGGAGCAGTTCTTC. Translated: CASSLAAGDPTGEQFF.

The rearrangement links TRBV7-9 to TRBJ1-3, with D perhaps matching TRBD1 (5 bases). Trimming took 6 bases from V and 10 from J, leaving 25 bases between them. CDR3 length: 16 residues. Germline V CDR1 and CDR2: SEHNR, FQNEAQ (reference sequence). The CDR3 nucleotides read TGTGCCAGCAGAGCCCCGTCCGGGAGCGAGGGGTTAACCATATATTTT. It is translated as CASRAPSGSEGLTIYF.

This clone came up a few times. The V call is TRBV2, the J call TRBJ2-3; D gene uncertain. From germline, CDR1 is SNHLY and CDR2 FYNNEI. This CDR3 has 10 residues. The ends were cut back, 8 bases at V and 5 bases at J, with 5 bases in the middle. The CDR3 is CASRVDTQYF. DNA of the CDR3: TGTGCCAGCCGGGTAGATACGCAGTATTTT.

The gene calls are TRBV18 and TRBJ2-7; TRBD1 matches at 9 bases. The CDR3 covers 14 residues. Germline CDR1 and CDR2: KGHSH and LQKENI. V lost 3 bases, J lost 2 bases, and 2 bases stayed unmatched. CDR3 DNA sequence: TGTGCCAGCTCACCCGGGACAGGGACCTACGAGCAGTACTTC. Residues: CASSPGTGTYEQYF.

The rearrangement joins TRBV7-9 to TRBJ2-5; 9 bases line up with TRBD1. V was clipped by 5 bases and J by 5 bases; unmatched bases: 9. The CDR3 totals 15 residues. CDR1 is SEHNR, CDR2 FQNEAQ, per germline (reference sequence). CDR3 bases: TGTGCCAGCAGCCTCGGACAGGGGTTCGTGGAGACCCAGTACTTC. It is translated as CASSLGQGFVETQYF.

The CDR3 sequence is CAWSVTGSYGYTF. DNA for the CDR3: TGTGCCTGGAGTGTAACAGGCTCCTATGGCTACACCTTC. The V gene is TRBV30, the J gene TRBJ1-2, with D possibly TRBD1 on 5 matching bases. Germline V lookup: CDR1 GTSNPN, CDR2 SVGIG (reference sequence). V dropped 0 bases and J dropped 4 bases, with 9 bases sitting between them. There are 13 residues in the CDR3.

The rearrangement uses TRBV7-3 and TRBJ2-1; TRBD2 matches 13 bases. Germline-derived CDR1 and CDR2 are SGHTA and FQGTGA. The CDR3 contains 17 residues. The J segment lost 10 bases and the V segment lost 5 bases, leaving 14 bases of the junction unmatched. The CDR3 DNA sequence: TGTGCCAGCAGCCCCGCACTAGCGGGGGGGCCAGGACACGAGCAGTTCTTC. Translation: CASSPALAGGPGHEQFF. Together with reference TRBV7-3 and TRBJ2-1, the CDR3 gives the full variable domain: GAGVSQTPSNKVTEKGKYVELRCDPISGHTALYWYRQSLGQGPEFLIYFQGTGAADDSGLPNDRFFAVRPEGSVSTLKIQRTERGDSAVYLCASSPALAGGPGHEQFFGPGTRLTVL.

The chain links TRBV11-2 to TRBJ2-1; 8 positions match TRBD2. The germline CDR1 and CDR2 sequences are SGHAT and FQNNGV. J gave up 7 bases and V 0 bases, and 11 bases lay outside the gene matches. The CDR3 covers 17 residues. Here the CDR3 DNA reads TGTGCCAGCAGCTTAGATGGTTGGGCGCTAGCGGGTAATGAGCAGTTCTTC. Translated, it gives CASSLDGWALAGNEQFF.

V and J are TRBV19 and TRBJ1-2, with 12 nucleotides matching TRBD1. The CDR3 is made up of 16 amino acids. The ends lost 5 bases at V and 5 bases at J; junction bases unmatched: 9. Germline CDR1 is LNHDA and CDR2 is SQIVND (reference sequence). The CDR3 here is CASSLGQGAAGYGYTF. The CDR3, as DNA: TGTGCCAGTAGTCTGGGACAGGGGGCGGCGGGATATGGCTACACCTTC. The whole variable domain, remainder taken from reference TRBV19 and TRBJ1-2, is DGGITQSPKYLFRKEGQNVTLSCEQNLNHDAMYWYRQDPGQGLRLIYYSQIVNDFQKGDIAEGYSVSREKKESFPLTVTSAQKNPTAFYLCASSLGQGAAGYGYTFGSGTRLTVV.

The V gene is TRBV6-6, the J gene TRBJ2-2; 14 nucleotides agree with TRBD2. Per the germline V gene, CDR1 is MNHNY and CDR2 is SVGAGI (reference sequence). CDR3 length: 15 amino acids. V was clipped by 5 bases and J by 4 bases; unmatched bases: 0. The CDR3 DNA is TGTGCCAGCAGTGGGACTAGCGGGGGCACCGGGGAGCTGTTTTTT. It specifies CASSGTSGGTGELFF.

This clone has only one observation. The gene calls are TRBV7-9 and TRBJ2-3; TRBD2 is a possible D gene (5 bases). The CDR3 is 17 residues long. Looked up from germline, CDR1 is SEHNR and CDR2 is FQNEAQ (reference sequence). Trimming pared 5 bases from V and 0 bases from J, leaving 18 bases between. CDR3 in DNA: TGTGCCAGCAGCCCCCGGTACGGACTGATTAGCACAGATACGCAGTATTTT. Its translation is CASSPRYGLISTDTQYF. The full variable domain, rest sourced from reference TRBV7-9 and TRBJ2-3, is DTGVSQNPRHKITKRGQNVTFRCDPISEHNRLYWYRQTLGQGPEFLTYFQNEAQLEKSRLLSDRFSAERPKGSFSTLEIQRTEQGDSAMYLCASSPRYGLISTDTQYFGPGTRLTVL.

The chain links TRBV7-9 to TRBJ1-2; 7 bases align to TRBD1. Trimming took 3 bases from V and 2 from J; bases not matched to a gene: 3. The CDR3 covers 14 residues. Germline V gene data show CDR1 as SEHNR and CDR2 as FQNEAQ (reference sequence). CDR3 bases: TGTGCCAGCAGCTTTGGGACAGCAAACTATGGCTACACCTTC. Its translation is CASSFGTANYGYTF.

In this sample, this clone turned up a few times. The V gene is TRBV10-3, the J gene TRBJ2-7, with a weak D call TRBD1 (6 bases). CDR3 size: 13 residues. Between the trimmed V and J ends, which lost 7 bases and 4 bases, there was a span of 14 bases. Germline CDR1 and CDR2: ENHRY and SYGVKD. The CDR3 region has the DNA TGTGCCATCATGGGACACGCGATGTACGAGCAGTACTTC. This codes for CAIMGHAMYEQYF.

V gene TRBV5-1 combines with J gene TRBJ2-5; D may be TRBD1 (6 bases). CDR3 length: 14 residues. Trimming took off 5 bases at V and 0 bases at J, with 11 bases between the two ends. Germline values: CDR1 SGHRS, CDR2 YFSETQ. The CDR3 region is CASRPGQHQETQYF. DNA for the CDR3: TGCGCCAGCAGACCGGGACAACACCAAGAGACCCAGTACTTC. The full variable domain, rest sourced from reference TRBV5-1 and TRBJ2-5, is KAGVTQTPRYLIKTRGQQVTLSCSPISGHRSVSWYQQTPGQGLQFLFEYFSETQRNKGNFPGRFSGRQFSNSRSEMNVSTLELGDSALYLCASRPGQHQETQYFGPGTRLLVL.

The chain links TRBV4-1 to TRBJ2-1; maybe TRBD2 (5 bases). Trimming left V 6 bases short and J 5 bases short, with 14 bases between. The CDR3 covers 14 residues. Germline CDR1 reads MGHRA; CDR2 reads YSYEKL. The CDR3 loop is CASRYLRGHNEQFF. CDR3 DNA: TGCGCCAGCAGATACTTACGGGGTCACAATGAGCAGTTCTTC.